This TCR beta chain stems from a study of blood T cell repertoires in COVID-19. Study-wide context: Samples came from the United States, Italy and Spain, spanning acute and convalescent COVID-19. The cDNA or gDNA used as material had been derived from T cells, B-cell-depleted T cells, or PBMCs.

Germline V gives CDR1 MNHNS, CDR2 SASEGT. V lost 3 bases to trimming and J lost 6 bases, with 18 bases between them. This CDR3 is built from 16 residues. Per the study methods: Estimated nucleated cell counts came from reference gene primer amplification. Clones were read by immunoSEQ multiplex PCR, and TCRdb kept only the in-frame ones, dropping some. The V and J calls and clone size come from that table; D and trimming were worked out from the DNA. The table lists 62,000 or so clones, 65% to 90% of them singletons. The sequence came from a woman in her sixties with acute or convalescent COVID-19. The source material was peripheral blood. The chain employs TRBV6-1 and TRBJ2-1; D is perhaps TRBD2 (8 bases). The CDR3 DNA sequence: TGTGCCAGCAGTGACCCAGGGGGGCTAGCGGGCAATGAGCAGTTCTTC. Translated, it gives CASSDPGGLAGNEQFF.